This is a list of T cell receptor beta chains from one sample in a study of OX40 agonist ivuxolimab in advanced cancers. Data came from immunoSEQ multiplex PCR; TCRdb stores just in-frame clones and leaves some out. The sample shows more than 45,000 clones, approximately 83% of them seen only once. Sequenced material: CD4+ or CD8+ T cells sorted from blood, taken in a trial of the OX40 agonist ivuxolimab. These receptors all stem from an adult with an advanced solid tumor such as melanoma, head and neck, liver or kidney cancer. The CDR3 runs from the conserved cysteine through the conserved F or W. D genes are given only for firm matches. Clone size is not always given. Where it is, it says once, few, many or a class for expanded clones.

>TRBV27|TRBJ1-1|.|16|.
CASTPRMISGIAEAFF
TGTGCCAGCACCCCTAGGATGATCTCCGGGATCGCTGAAGCTTTCTTT
>TRBV28|TRBJ2-6|.|13|.
CASSKAGANVLTF
TGTGCCAGCAGTAAAGCTGGGGCCAACGTCCTGACTTTC
>TRBV7-9|TRBJ2-1|.|16|.
CASSTLGGLSYNEQFF
TGTGCCAGCAGCACCCTGGGGGGGCTGTCCTACAATGAGCAGTTCTTC
>TRBV19|TRBJ2-7|.|16|.
CASSIGRGPGFYEQYF
TGTGCCAGTAGTATCGGCCGAGGGCCCGGGTTCTACGAGCAGTACTTC
>TRBV6-4|TRBJ2-3|.|15|.
CASSDSEGGWDTQYF
TGTGCCAGCAGTGACTCAGAAGGCGGATGGGATACGCAGTATTTT
>TRBV6-1|TRBJ1-1|.|13|once
CASSESENTEAFF
TGTGCCAGCAGTGAATCAGAGAACACTGAAGCTTTCTTT
>TRBV7-7|TRBJ2-5|TRBD1|13|.
CASSPDRAETQYF
TGTGCCAGCAGCCCCGACAGGGCGGAGACCCAGTACTTC
>TRBV7-7|TRBJ1-3|TRBD1|16|.
CASSLTRGQSGNTIYF
TGTGCTAGCAGCTTAACCAGGGGGCAGTCTGGAAACACCATATATTTT
>TRBV19|TRBJ2-1|.|14|.
CASSIGEMVGEQFF
TGTGCCAGTAGTATAGGGGAGATGGTCGGCGAGCAGTTCTTC
>TRBV5-1|TRBJ2-6|.|14|once
CASSDLSGANVLTF
TGCGCCAGCAGCGACCTCTCTGGGGCCAACGTCCTGACTTTC
>TRBV6-5|TRBJ1-1|TRBD1|15|.
CASRPTGRKNTEAFF
TGTGCCAGCAGGCCGACAGGGAGAAAGAACACTGAAGCTTTCTTT
>TRBV6-9|TRBJ1-5|.|13|.
CASSGQSNQPQHF
TGTGCCAGCAGCGGACAAAGCAATCAGCCCCAGCATTTT
>TRBV5-1|TRBJ2-7|TRBD1|15|.
CASSSLGQGAYEQYF
TGCGCCAGCAGCTCACTGGGACAGGGGGCGTACGAGCAGTACTTC
>TRBV6-5|TRBJ1-5|TRBD1|15|.
CASRGGGAGNQPQHF
TGTGCCAGCAGAGGAGGGGGCGCGGGCAATCAGCCCCAGCATTTT
>TRBV28|TRBJ2-5|.|16|.
CASSFSVLGAGETQYF
TGTGCCAGCAGTTTTTCTGTATTGGGGGCTGGGGAGACCCAGTACTTC
>TRBV7-9|TRBJ2-3|.|12|once
CASSLVGDTQYF
TGTGCCAGCAGCTTAGTAGGGGATACGCAGTATTTT
>TRBV11-2|TRBJ2-3|TRBD1|14|once
CASSPLRGLNTQYF
TGTGCCAGCAGCCCATTGAGGGGGCTGAATACGCAGTATTTT
>TRBV18|TRBJ1-1|TRBD1|14|.
CASSPGRGATEAFF
TGTGCCAGCTCACCAGGCAGGGGGGCCACTGAAGCTTTCTTT
>TRBV29-1|TRBJ2-7|.|9|.
CSVGYLQYF
TGCAGCGTAGGGTACCTGCAGTACTTC
>TRBV2|TRBJ2-7|.|12|.
CASSRRTSEQYF
TGTGCCAGCAGCAGAAGAACGTCCGAGCAGTACTTC
>TRBV6-1|TRBJ2-3|.|13|.
CASSRTDLDTQYF
TGTGCCAGCAGCCGGACGGACCTAGATACGCAGTATTTT
>TRBV9|TRBJ2-1|TRBD2|17|.
CASSVDKREASYNEQFF
TGTGCCAGCAGCGTAGACAAGCGGGAGGCCTCCTACAATGAGCAGTTCTTC
>TRBV5-1|TRBJ2-3|TRBD1|14|.
CASRGDSSTDTQYF
TGCGCCAGCAGAGGGGACAGTAGCACAGATACGCAGTATTTT
>TRBV5-1|TRBJ2-7|.|15|.
CASSLQPDDTYEQYF
TGCGCCAGCAGCTTGCAACCGGATGACACCTACGAGCAGTACTTC
>TRBV29-1|TRBJ1-4|.|13|.
CSATGPPNEKLFF
TGCAGCGCAACAGGCCCCCCTAATGAAAAACTGTTTTTT
>TRBV6-5|TRBJ1-4|.|14|.
CASSEGFINEKLFF
TGTGCCAGCAGTGAAGGGTTTATTAATGAAAAACTGTTTTTT
>TRBV27|TRBJ1-6|TRBD1|15|.
CASSLWEGADSPLHF
TGTGCCAGCAGTTTATGGGAGGGGGCAGATTCACCCCTCCACTTT
>TRBV6-4|TRBJ2-1|.|15|.
CASSASGTSYNEQFF
TGTGCCAGCAGTGCCTCCGGGACATCCTACAATGAGCAGTTCTTC
>TRBV9|TRBJ2-3|.|16|.
CASSVEAGSSTDTQYF
TGTGCCAGCAGCGTAGAGGCAGGCTCTAGCACAGATACGCAGTATTTT
>TRBV28|TRBJ2-1|TRBD2|14|.
CASRGREGNNEQFF
TGTGCCAGCAGGGGTCGGGAGGGAAACAATGAGCAGTTCTTC
>TRBV11-3|TRBJ2-1|TRBD2|14|.
CASSFGTSVDEQFF
TGTGCCAGCAGCTTCGGGACTAGCGTAGATGAGCAGTTCTTC
>TRBV5-1|TRBJ2-3|.|18|.
CASSLAAESTASTDTQYF
TGCGCCAGCAGCTTGGCCGCCGAGTCTACGGCAAGCACAGATACGCAGTATTTT
>TRBV6-4|TRBJ1-6|.|16|.
CASRDAGEGFNSPLHF
TGTGCCAGCAGAGATGCGGGGGAAGGATTTAATTCACCCCTCCACTTT
>TRBV11-3|TRBJ2-1|.|12|.
CASSLKGDEQFF
TGTGCCAGCAGCTTAAAAGGCGATGAGCAGTTCTTC
>TRBV5-4|TRBJ2-1|TRBD2|16|once
CASSLEVGTIYNEQFF
TGTGCCAGCAGCTTGGAGGTCGGGACTATATACAATGAGCAGTTCTTC
>TRBV5-6|TRBJ1-2|.|15|.
CASSLVLQASYGYTF
TGTGCCAGCAGCTTGGTACTGCAGGCCAGTTATGGCTACACCTTC
>TRBV9|TRBJ1-2|.|12|.
CASSKREYGYTF
TGTGCCAGCAGCAAAAGGGAGTATGGCTACACCTTC
>TRBV2|TRBJ1-4|TRBD1|16|.
CASNKQGNGLGEKLFF
TGTGCCAGCAACAAACAGGGGAACGGTTTGGGTGAAAAACTGTTTTTT
>TRBV19|TRBJ1-5|.|15|few
CASSIMGVGNQPQHF
TGTGCCAGTAGTATTATGGGGGTTGGCAATCAGCCCCAGCATTTT
>TRBV7-9|TRBJ2-3|TRBD2|15|.
CASSFGLASTDTQYF
TGTGCCAGCAGCTTCGGACTAGCGAGCACAGATACGCAGTATTTT
>TRBV6-1|TRBJ2-7|TRBD2|13|once
CASSVTSGYEQYF
TGTGCCAGCAGCGTAACTAGCGGATACGAGCAGTACTTC
>TRBV19|TRBJ1-4|.|15|once
CASKEGMVANEKLFF
TGTGCCAGTAAGGAAGGGATGGTAGCTAATGAAAAACTGTTTTTT
>TRBV27|TRBJ2-5|.|15|.
CASVRPRTPQETQYF
TGTGCCAGCGTTCGACCTCGGACTCCCCAAGAGACCCAGTACTTC
>TRBV19|TRBJ1-4|.|11|.
CASSIAEKLFF
TGTGCCAGTAGTATAGCTGAAAAACTGTTTTTT
>TRBV9|TRBJ2-7|.|16|.
CASSVDGRSGTYEQYF
TGTGCCAGCAGCGTAGATGGCAGGTCGGGCACCTACGAGCAGTACTTC
>TRBV5-1|TRBJ2-1|TRBD1|14|.
CASSQGQEYNEQFF
TGCGCCAGCAGCCAAGGACAGGAGTACAATGAGCAGTTCTTC
>TRBV6-5|TRBJ2-1|.|14|once
CASTRGAFYNEQFF
TGTGCCAGCACCCGGGGAGCATTTTACAATGAGCAGTTCTTC
>TRBV14|TRBJ2-7|.|15|.
CASSAVQGTNYEQYF
TGTGCCAGCAGCGCAGTCCAGGGAACTAACTACGAGCAGTACTTC
>TRBV11-1|TRBJ1-4|.|12|.
CASSTGREKLFF
TGTGCCAGCAGCACAGGGAGAGAAAAACTGTTTTTT
>TRBV11-3|TRBJ1-1|.|14|once
CASSPNGLTTEAFF
TGTGCCAGCAGCCCCAATGGTCTGACCACTGAAGCTTTCTTT
>TRBV7-9|TRBJ2-1|TRBD2|14|.
CASSLTSGGDEQFF
TGTGCCAGCAGCTTGACTAGCGGGGGGGATGAGCAGTTCTTC